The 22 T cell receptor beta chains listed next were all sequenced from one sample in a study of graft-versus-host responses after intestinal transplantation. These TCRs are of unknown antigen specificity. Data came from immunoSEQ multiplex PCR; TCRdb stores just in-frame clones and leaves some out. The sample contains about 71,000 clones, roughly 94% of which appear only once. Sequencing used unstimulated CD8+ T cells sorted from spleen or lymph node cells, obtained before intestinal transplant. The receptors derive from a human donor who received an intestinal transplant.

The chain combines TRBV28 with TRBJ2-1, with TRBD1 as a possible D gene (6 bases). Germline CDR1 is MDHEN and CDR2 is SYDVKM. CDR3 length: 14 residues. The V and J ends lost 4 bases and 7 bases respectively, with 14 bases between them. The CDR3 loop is CASSSETGPNEQFF. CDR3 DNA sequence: TGTGCCAGCAGTTCAGAGACAGGCCCAAATGAGCAGTTCTTC.

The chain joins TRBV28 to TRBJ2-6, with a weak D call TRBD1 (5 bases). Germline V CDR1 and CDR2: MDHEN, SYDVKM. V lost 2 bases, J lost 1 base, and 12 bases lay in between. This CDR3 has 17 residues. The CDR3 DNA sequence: TGTGCCAGCAGTTTAGTCGACAGACTGTCTGGGGCCAACGTCCTGACTTTC. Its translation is CASSLVDRLSGANVLTF.

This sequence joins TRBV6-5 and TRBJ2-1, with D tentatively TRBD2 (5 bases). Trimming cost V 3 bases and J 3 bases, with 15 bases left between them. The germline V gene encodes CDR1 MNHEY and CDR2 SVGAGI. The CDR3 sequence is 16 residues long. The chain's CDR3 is CASSYGAGFSYNEQFF. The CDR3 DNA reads TGTGCCAGCAGTTATGGCGCGGGCTTCAGCTACAATGAGCAGTTCTTC.

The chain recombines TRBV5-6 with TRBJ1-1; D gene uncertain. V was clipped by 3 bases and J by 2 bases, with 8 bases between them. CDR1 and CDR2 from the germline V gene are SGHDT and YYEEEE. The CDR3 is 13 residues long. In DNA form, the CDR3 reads TGTGCCAGCAGCTCCATTGACAACACTGAAGCTTTCTTT. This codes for CASSSIDNTEAFF.

The CDR3 nucleotides are TGCGCCAGCAGACAAATGACAGAGACTAACTATGGCTACACCTTC. This codes for CASRQMTETNYGYTF. The gene calls are TRBV4-1 and TRBJ1-2; TRBD1 might be the D (5 bases). The V and J ends lost 6 bases and 0 bases respectively, with 14 bases between them. This CDR3 contains 15 residues. The germline gives CDR1 MGHRA, CDR2 YSYEKL.

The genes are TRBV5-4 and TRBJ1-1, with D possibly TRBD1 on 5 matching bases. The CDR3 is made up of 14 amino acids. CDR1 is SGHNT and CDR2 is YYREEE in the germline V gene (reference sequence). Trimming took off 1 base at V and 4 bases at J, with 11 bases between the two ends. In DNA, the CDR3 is TGTGCCAGCAGCTTGTGGGGGGAGGTCACTGAAGCTTTCTTT. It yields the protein CASSLWGEVTEAFF.

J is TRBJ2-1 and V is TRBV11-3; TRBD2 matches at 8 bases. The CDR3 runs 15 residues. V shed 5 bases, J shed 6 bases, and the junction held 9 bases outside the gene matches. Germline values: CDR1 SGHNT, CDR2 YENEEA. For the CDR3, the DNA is TGTGCCAGCAGCGCCGGGAGGGGGATAGGCAATGAGCAGTTCTTC. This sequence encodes CASSAGRGIGNEQFF.

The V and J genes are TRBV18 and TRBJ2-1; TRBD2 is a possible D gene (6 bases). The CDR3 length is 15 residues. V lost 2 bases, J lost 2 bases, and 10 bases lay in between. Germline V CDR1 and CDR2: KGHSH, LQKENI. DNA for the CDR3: TGTGCCAGCTCACCAACGCGGGGACCCTACAATGAGCAGTTCTTC. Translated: CASSPTRGPYNEQFF. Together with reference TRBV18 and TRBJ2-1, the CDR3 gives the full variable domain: NAGVMQNPRHLVRRRGQEARLRCSPMKGHSHVYWYRQLPEEGLKFMVYLQKENIIDESGMPKERFSAEFPKEGPSILRIQQVVRGDSAAYFCASSPTRGPYNEQFFGPGTRLTVL.

The CDR3 sequence: CASSDTSGGHPRAKNIQYF. CDR3 in DNA: TGTGCCAGCAGTGATACCTCGGGGGGTCACCCCAGGGCCAAAAACATTCAGTACTTC. The genes are TRBV6-4 and TRBJ2-4, with TRBD2 identical over 7 bases. Germline V lookup: CDR1 MRHNA, CDR2 SNTAGT. V shed 3 bases and J 1 base; nucleotides not matched to a gene: 15. The CDR3 spans 19 residues.

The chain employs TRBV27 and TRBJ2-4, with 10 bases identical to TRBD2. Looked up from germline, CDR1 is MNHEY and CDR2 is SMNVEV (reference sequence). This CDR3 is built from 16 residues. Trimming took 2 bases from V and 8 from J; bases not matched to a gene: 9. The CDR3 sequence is CASSLRQREGRDIQYF. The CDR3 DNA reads TGTGCCAGCAGTTTACGGCAGCGGGAGGGGCGGGACATTCAGTACTTC.

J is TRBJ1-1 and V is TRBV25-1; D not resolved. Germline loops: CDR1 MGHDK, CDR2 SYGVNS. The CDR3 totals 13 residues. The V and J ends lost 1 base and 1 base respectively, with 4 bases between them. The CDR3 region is CASSEWGNTEAFF. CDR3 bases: TGTGCCAGCAGTGAATGGGGGAACACTGAAGCTTTCTTT.

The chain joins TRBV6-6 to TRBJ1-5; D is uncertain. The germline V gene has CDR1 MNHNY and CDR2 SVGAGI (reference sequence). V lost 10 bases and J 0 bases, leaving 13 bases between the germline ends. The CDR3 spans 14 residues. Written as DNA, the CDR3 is TGTGCCACGACGGGGAAGTATAGCAATCAGCCCCAGCATTTT. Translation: CATTGKYSNQPQHF.

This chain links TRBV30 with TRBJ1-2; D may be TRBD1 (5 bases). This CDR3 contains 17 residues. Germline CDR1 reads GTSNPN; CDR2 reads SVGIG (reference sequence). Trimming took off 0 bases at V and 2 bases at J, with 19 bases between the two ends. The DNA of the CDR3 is TGTGCCTGGAGTGTACAGGTGGGAGGGCCGGCAAACTATGGCTACACCTTC. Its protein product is CAWSVQVGGPANYGYTF.

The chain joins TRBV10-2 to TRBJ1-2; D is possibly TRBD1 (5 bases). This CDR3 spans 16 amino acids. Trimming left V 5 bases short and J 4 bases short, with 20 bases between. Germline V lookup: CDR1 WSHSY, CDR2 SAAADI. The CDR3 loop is CASSNDAAGILYGYTF. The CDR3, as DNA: TGCGCCAGCAGTAATGACGCGGCAGGGATCCTCTATGGCTACACCTTC.

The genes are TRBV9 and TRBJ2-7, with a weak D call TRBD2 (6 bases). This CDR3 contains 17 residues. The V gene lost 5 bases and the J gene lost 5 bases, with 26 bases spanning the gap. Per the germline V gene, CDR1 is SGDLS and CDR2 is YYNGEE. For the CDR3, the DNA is TGTGCCAGCAGTTCTACATCTAGCGCCCGGCAGGAGGACGAGCAGTACTTC. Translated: CASSSTSSARQEDEQYF.

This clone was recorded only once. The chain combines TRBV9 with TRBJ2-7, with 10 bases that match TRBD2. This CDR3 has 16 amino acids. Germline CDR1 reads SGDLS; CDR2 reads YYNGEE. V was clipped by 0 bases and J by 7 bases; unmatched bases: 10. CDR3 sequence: CASSVAGLAGVQEQYF. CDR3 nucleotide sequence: TGTGCCAGCAGCGTAGCTGGGCTAGCGGGAGTGCAAGAGCAGTACTTC. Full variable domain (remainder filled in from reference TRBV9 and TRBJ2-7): DSGVTQTPKHLITATGQRVTLRCSPRSGDLSVYWYQQSLDQGLQFLIQYYNGEERAKGNILERFSAQQFPDLHSELNLSSLELGDSALYFCASSVAGLAGVQEQYFGPGTRLTVT.

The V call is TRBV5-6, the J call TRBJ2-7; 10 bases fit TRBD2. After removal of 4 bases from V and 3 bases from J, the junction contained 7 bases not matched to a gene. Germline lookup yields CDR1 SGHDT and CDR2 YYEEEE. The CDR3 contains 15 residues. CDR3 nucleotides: TGTGCCAGCAGCGCAACCGGGACTAGCGTCTACGAGCAGTACTTC. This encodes CASSATGTSVYEQYF.

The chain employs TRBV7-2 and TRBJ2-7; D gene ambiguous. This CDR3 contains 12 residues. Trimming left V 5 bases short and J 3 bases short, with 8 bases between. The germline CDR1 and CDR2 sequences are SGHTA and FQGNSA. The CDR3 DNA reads TGTGCCAGCAGCACGATCATCTACGAGCAGTACTTC. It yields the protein CASSTIIYEQYF.

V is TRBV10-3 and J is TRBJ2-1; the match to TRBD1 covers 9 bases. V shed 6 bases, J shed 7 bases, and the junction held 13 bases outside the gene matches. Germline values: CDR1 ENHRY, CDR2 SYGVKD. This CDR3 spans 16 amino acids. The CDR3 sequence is CAISGQGRVRWNEQFF. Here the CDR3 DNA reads TGTGCCATCAGCGGACAGGGGCGCGTTAGGTGGAATGAGCAGTTCTTC.

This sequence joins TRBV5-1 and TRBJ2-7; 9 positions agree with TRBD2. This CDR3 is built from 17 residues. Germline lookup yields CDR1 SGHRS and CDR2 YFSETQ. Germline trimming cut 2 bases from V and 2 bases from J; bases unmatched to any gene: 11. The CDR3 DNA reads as TGCGCCAGCAGCTTTGTTGGTCTAGCGGGACGAACCTACGAGCAGTACTTC. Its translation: CASSFVGLAGRTYEQYF.

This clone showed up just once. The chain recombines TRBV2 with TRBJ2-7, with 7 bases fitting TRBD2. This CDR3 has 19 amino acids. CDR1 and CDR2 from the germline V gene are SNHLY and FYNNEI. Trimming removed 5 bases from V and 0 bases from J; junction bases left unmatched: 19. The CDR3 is CASSSGALRERFNSYEQYF. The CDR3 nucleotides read TGTGCCAGCAGTTCTGGGGCTTTGCGGGAGCGATTCAACTCCTACGAGCAGTACTTC.

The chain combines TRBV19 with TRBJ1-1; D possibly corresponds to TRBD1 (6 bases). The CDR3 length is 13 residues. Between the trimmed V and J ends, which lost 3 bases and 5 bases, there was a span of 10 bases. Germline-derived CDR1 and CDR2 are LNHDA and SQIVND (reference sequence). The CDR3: CASSMGARTEAFF. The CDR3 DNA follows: TGTGCCAGTAGTATGGGGGCCAGAACTGAAGCTTTCTTT.